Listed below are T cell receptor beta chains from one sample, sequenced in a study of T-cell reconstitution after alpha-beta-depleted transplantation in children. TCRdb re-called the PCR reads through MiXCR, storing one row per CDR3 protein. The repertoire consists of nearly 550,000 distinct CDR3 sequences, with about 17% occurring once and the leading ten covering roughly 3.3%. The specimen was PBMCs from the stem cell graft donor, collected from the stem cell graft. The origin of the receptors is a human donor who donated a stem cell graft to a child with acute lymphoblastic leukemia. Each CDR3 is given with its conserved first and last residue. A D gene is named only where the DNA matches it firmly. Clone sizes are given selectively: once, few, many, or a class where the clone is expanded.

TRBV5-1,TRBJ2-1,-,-,TGCGCCAGCAGCTTGGCCGTAGCTAGGGGGCAGTTCTTC,CASSLAVARGQFF
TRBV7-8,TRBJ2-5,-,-,TGTGCCAGCAGCTCGTTGCGGTTCGAGACCCAGTACTTC,CASSSLRFETQYF
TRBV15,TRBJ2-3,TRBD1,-,TGTGCCACCAGCAGATACCGGGACAGTCGCACAGATACGCAGTATTTT,CATSRYRDSRTDTQYF
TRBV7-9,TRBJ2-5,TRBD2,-,TGTGCCAGCAGCTTACTGACTAGCGGGGCTCAGGAGACCCAGTACTTC,CASSLLTSGAQETQYF
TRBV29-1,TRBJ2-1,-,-,TGCAGCGTTGAAGTGGGGACGATTGAGCAGTTCTTC,CSVEVGTIEQFF
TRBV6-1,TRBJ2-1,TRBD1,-,TGTGCCAGCAGTCTAACCCTACTTAGACAGGGCCGCTCCTACAATGAGCAGTTCTTC,CASSLTLLRQGRSYNEQFF
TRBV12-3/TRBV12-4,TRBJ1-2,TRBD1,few,TGTGCCAGCCTGCGGCAGGGGGCGGAGGGCTACACCTTC,CASLRQGAEGYTF
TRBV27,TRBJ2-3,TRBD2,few,TGTGCCAGCCTGAAGCTCGGGACTAGCGGGAGAAAGGGGGATACGCAGTATTTT,CASLKLGTSGRKGDTQYF
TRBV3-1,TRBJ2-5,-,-,TGTGCCAGCAGCCGCGGGGAATTCCAAGAGACCCAGTACTTC,CASSRGEFQETQYF
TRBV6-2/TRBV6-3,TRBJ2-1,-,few,TGTGCCAGCAGTTACTCGGATTCTCGGGAGCAGTTCTTC,CASSYSDSREQFF
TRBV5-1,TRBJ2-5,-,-,TGCGCCAGCAGCTTGTCGACAGGGAGGGCGGAGACCCAGTACTTC,CASSLSTGRAETQYF
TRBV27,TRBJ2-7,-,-,TGTGCCAGCAGTTTACAAGGGGACTACGAGCAGTACTTC,CASSLQGDYEQYF
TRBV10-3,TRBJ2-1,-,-,TGTGCCATCAGTGGTGATGGGGGCTCGGGCAATGAGCAGTTCTTC,CAISGDGGSGNEQFF
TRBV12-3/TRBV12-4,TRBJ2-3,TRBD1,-,TGTGCCAGCAGTTTGAGGAGACAGGGTGCAGATACGCAGTATTTT,CASSLRRQGADTQYF
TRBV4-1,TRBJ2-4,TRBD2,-,TGCGCCAGCAGCCGCGGACTAGCGATCGAAGCCAAAAACATTCAGTACTTC,CASSRGLAIEAKNIQYF
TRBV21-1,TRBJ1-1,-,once,TGTGCCAGGATTATAACGGAGAACACTGAAGCTTTCTTT,CARIITENTEAFF
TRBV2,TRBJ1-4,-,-,TGTGCCAGCAGGGGTGGAACTAATGAAAAACTGTTTTTT,CASRGGTNEKLFF
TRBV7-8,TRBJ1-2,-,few,TGTGCCAGCAGCAATCCGAGGGACCGTGAAGGCTACACCTTC,CASSNPRDREGYTF
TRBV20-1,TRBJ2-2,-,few,TGCAGTGCTAGAGGTCTAGCCCGGACCGGGGAGCTGTTTTTT,CSARGLARTGELFF
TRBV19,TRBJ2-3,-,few,TGTGCCAGCACAAGTTTCACAGATACGCAGTATTTT,CASTSFTDTQYF
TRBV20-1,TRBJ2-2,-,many,TGCAGTGCTCCGGGACGGAACACCGGGGAGCTGTTTTTT,CSAPGRNTGELFF
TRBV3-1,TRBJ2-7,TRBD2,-,TGTGCCAGCAGCCAAGTGCGGGAGGCACCCTACGAGCAGTACTTC,CASSQVREAPYEQYF
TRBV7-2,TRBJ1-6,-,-,TGTGCCAGTACCCGAGTGATCCCTCCGGATTCACCCCTCCACTTT,CASTRVIPPDSPLHF
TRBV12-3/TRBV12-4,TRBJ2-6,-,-,TGTGCCAGCAGTTTGGGGTTACTGAGCTCTGGGGCCAACGTCCTGACTTTC,CASSLGLLSSGANVLTF
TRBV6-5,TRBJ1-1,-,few,TGTGCCAGCAGTTATTCAATCGGCACTGAAGCTTTCTTT,CASSYSIGTEAFF
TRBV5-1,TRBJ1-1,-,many,TGCGCCAGCAGCTTGGGGGCAGTCACTGAAGCTTTCTTT,CASSLGAVTEAFF
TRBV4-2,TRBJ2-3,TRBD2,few,TGTGCCAGCAGCCAAGTATCCGGGAGGGATACGCAGTATTTT,CASSQVSGRDTQYF
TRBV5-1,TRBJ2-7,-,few,TGCGCCAGCAGCGTAAAAACTCCGGGCACCTACGAGCAGTACTTC,CASSVKTPGTYEQYF
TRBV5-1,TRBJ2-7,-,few,TGCGCCAGCAGTTCTACTTCCAGATTATACGAGCAGTACTTC,CASSSTSRLYEQYF
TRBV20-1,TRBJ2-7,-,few,TGCAGTGCTAGAGATCCCTTCGGGGGGGACAGCTTCTACGAGCAGTACTTC,CSARDPFGGDSFYEQYF
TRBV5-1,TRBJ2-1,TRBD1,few,TGCGCCAGCAGCTCGCCGGGACAGGGTGGCGATGAGCAGTTCTTC,CASSSPGQGGDEQFF
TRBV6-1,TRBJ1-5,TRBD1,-,TGTGCCAGCAGTCGAAAGTTACAGGGGGCGGCAAGAGATCAGCCCCAGCATTTT,CASSRKLQGAARDQPQHF
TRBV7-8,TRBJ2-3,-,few,TGTGCCAGCAGCCTCAAGGGGATAAGCACAGATACGCAGTATTTT,CASSLKGISTDTQYF